This T cell receptor beta chain was found in a study of OX40 agonist ivuxolimab in advanced cancers. Study-level background: The mean age was approximately 60 years, ranging from about 20 to 79, with around four fifths of participants male.

Germline CDR1 MDHEN, CDR2 SYDVKM. The length of the CDR3 is 15 residues. V lost 8 bases to trimming and J lost 8 bases; unmatched junction nucleotides: 12. TCRdb's table, derived via immunoSEQ multiplex PCR, lists solely in-frame clones and lacks some. In the table there are tens of thousands of clones, 75% to 90% of which are singletons. This clonotype was obtained from an adult with an advanced solid tumor such as melanoma, head and neck, liver or kidney cancer. This chain uses TRBV28 with TRBJ1-2; 12 bases are a match to TRBD1. Specimen: CD4+ or CD8+ T cells sorted from blood, collected in a trial of the OX40 agonist ivuxolimab. The CDR3, as DNA: TGTGCCAGCGGAGGACCGGGACAGGGGGCTGACGGCTACACCTTC. It is translated as CASGGPGQGADGYTF.